This T cell receptor (beta chain) was identified during a study of shared clonotypes between healthy human individuals. Study details: Plates per donor: three CD4 naive, three CD4 memory, two CD8 naive, one CD8 memory. Study-level points and caveats: The study found about 5% of naive CD4 clonotypes shared across several donors.

To note about this clone: What it recognizes is unknown.

This table comes from immunoSEQ multiplex PCR, and its TCRdb copy is limited to in-frame clones, with some not included. The sample has approximately 240,000 clones; about 65% are singletons. The CDR3 runs to 16 residues. CDR1 is SGHNT, CDR2 YYREEE, per germline (reference sequence). The V and J ends lost 0 bases and 8 bases, in that order; junction bases with no gene match: 12. The chain employs TRBV5-4 and TRBJ1-2; TRBD1 matches 8 bases. The sequence was obtained from a man aged 30 to 39 in good health. The sequenced sample was memory CD4+ T cells sorted from blood. The subset: CD45RA-negative fraction. CDR3 DNA sequence: TGTGCCAGCAGCTTGGTGCGGGGACAGGCTGAGGGCGGCTACACCTTC. This gives the protein CASSLVRGQAEGGYTF.